This T cell receptor (beta chain) originates from a study of cytomegalovirus exposure and HLA in healthy donors. The CDR3 has 13 residues. Losses at the gene ends were 4 bases for V and 5 bases for J; bases not matched to a gene: 4. The V gene's germline CDR1 is SGHRS and CDR2 YFSETQ. Study conclusions and caveats: Highest at DRB1 and lowest at HLA-C, TCR association rates differed among HLA loci in a later analysis.

On this clone itself: Antigen specificity is unknown.

The PCR ran on 60 Vbeta and 13 Jbeta primers. The data were produced by immunoSEQ multiplex PCR, yet TCRdb's version contains in-frame clones alone and is incomplete. This sample has over 130,000 clones; just over 65% occur once, and the top ten carry over 5%. The source material was PBMCs. The rearrangement links TRBV5-1 to TRBJ1-2; 8 nucleotides align to TRBD1. The sequence was collected from a woman aged 55-70 years in good health and CMV-seronegative. The CDR3 is CASSLDRDYGYTF. The CDR3 coding sequence is TGCGCCAGCAGCCTGGACAGGGATTATGGCTACACCTTC.